This is a list of T cell receptor beta chains from one sample in a study of OX40 agonist ivuxolimab in advanced cancers. The assay was immunoSEQ multiplex PCR, and TCRdb's table has in-frame clones only and misses some. The repertoire holds 77,000 or so clones, with about 92% as singletons. The source material was CD4+ or CD8+ T cells sorted from blood, sampled in a trial of the OX40 agonist ivuxolimab. All receptors come from an adult with an advanced solid tumor such as melanoma, head and neck, liver or kidney cancer. Each CDR3 is given with its conserved first and last residue. The D gene is left open where the match is weak. Clone size is given for some rows only: seen once, a few or many times, or a class if the clone is expanded.

V gene,J gene,clone size,D gene,CDR3 length,CDR3 protein,CDR3 DNA
TRBV13,TRBJ2-5,.,.,13,CASSPRVQETQYF,TGTGCCAGCAGCCCCAGGGTACAAGAGACCCAGTACTTC
TRBV5-1,TRBJ2-3,.,.,14,CASSLAKGTDTQYF,TGCGCCAGCAGCTTGGCCAAGGGAACAGATACGCAGTATTTT
TRBV9,TRBJ1-4,.,TRBD1,14,CASSVQGANEKLFF,TGTGCCAGCAGCGTACAGGGGGCTAATGAAAAACTGTTTTTT
TRBV27,TRBJ2-7,.,.,13,CASSSDSLYEQYF,TGTGCCAGCAGTTCGGACAGCCTCTACGAGCAGTACTTC
TRBV7-6,TRBJ2-7,.,.,15,CASSLEGLASYEQYF,TGTGCCAGCAGCCTGGAGGGTTTAGCCTCCTACGAGCAGTACTTC
TRBV15,TRBJ2-2,.,TRBD1,16,CATSHRDRVFAGELFF,TGTGCCACCAGCCACCGGGACAGGGTATTCGCCGGGGAGCTGTTTTTT
TRBV4-1,TRBJ2-7,.,TRBD2,15,CASSQTSGGVYEQYF,TGCGCCAGCAGCCAGACTAGCGGGGGGGTATACGAGCAGTACTTC
TRBV9,TRBJ2-1,.,TRBD1,14,CASSGTGLSNEQFF,TGTGCCAGTTCCGGGACAGGGCTCTCCAATGAGCAGTTCTTC
TRBV5-6,TRBJ2-2,.,.,12,CASSLVAGELFF,TGTGCCAGCAGCTTGGTGGCCGGGGAGCTGTTTTTT
TRBV5-4,TRBJ1-2,.,TRBD1,15,CASSSPLDRVSGYTF,TGTGCCAGCAGCTCCCCTCTGGACAGGGTGAGCGGCTACACCTTC
TRBV4-2,TRBJ2-1,.,.,16,CASSQAWTSSYNEQFF,TGTGCCAGCAGCCAGGCTTGGACCTCCTCCTACAATGAGCAGTTCTTC
TRBV6-5,TRBJ1-1,.,.,14,CASSYQGLNTEAFF,TGTGCCAGCAGTTATCAGGGTTTGAACACTGAAGCTTTCTTT
TRBV5-5,TRBJ1-5,once,.,17,CASSRGGEALDPRPQHF,TGTGCCAGCAGCCGGGGGGGCGAAGCCCTAGATCCTCGGCCCCAGCATTTT
TRBV5-5,TRBJ1-5,.,.,16,CASSLTGEWYNQPQHF,TGTGCCAGCAGCTTGACGGGGGAATGGTACAATCAGCCCCAGCATTTT
TRBV9,TRBJ2-7,once,.,13,CASSVTDSYEQYF,TGTGCCAGCAGCGTAACGGATTCCTACGAGCAGTACTTC
TRBV29-1,TRBJ1-2,.,.,15,CSVESGGEGLSGYTF,TGCAGCGTTGAGAGTGGTGGAGAGGGGTTAAGCGGCTACACCTTC
TRBV7-2,TRBJ2-2,.,.,14,CASSFLDRIGELFF,TGTGCCAGCAGCTTTTTGGACAGAATCGGGGAGCTGTTTTTT
TRBV2,TRBJ2-1,.,.,15,CASSEVGGPYNEQFF,TGTGCCAGCAGTGAAGTAGGGGGGCCTTACAATGAGCAGTTCTTC
TRBV7-6,TRBJ2-3,.,TRBD2,17,CASSIKRTSEGTDTQYF,TGTGCCAGCAGCATAAAGAGGACTAGCGAGGGTACAGATACGCAGTATTTT
TRBV27,TRBJ2-7,.,TRBD2,16,CASSLLSGGDSYEQYF,TGTGCCAGCAGCCTACTTAGCGGGGGGGACTCCTACGAGCAGTACTTC
TRBV5-1,TRBJ2-7,once,TRBD2,15,CASSLGLAITYEQYF,TGCGCCAGCAGCCTGGGACTAGCGATTACCTACGAGCAGTACTTC
TRBV30,TRBJ1-1,.,.,14,CAWSVLGVNTEAFF,TGTGCCTGGAGTGTACTAGGAGTGAACACTGAAGCTTTCTTT
TRBV21-1,TRBJ2-5,.,.,15,CASSKEGLQRETQYF,TGTGCCAGCAGCAAAGAAGGCCTACAGAGAGAGACCCAGTACTTC